This record concerns one TCR beta chain sequence. Per the authors' pipeline: The assay estimated nucleated cells by amplifying reference gene primers. The protocol was immunoSEQ multiplex PCR, while the TCRdb copy is restricted to in-frame clones and leaves out a portion. D and trimming come from the DNA, and the V and J calls and clone size come from that table. The table lists around 160,000 clones, 88% of them singletons, with 2% to 2.5% in the top ten. The sample originates from a study of blood T cell repertoires in COVID-19. Overall study context: Sources were T cells, B-cell-depleted T cells, or PBMCs; the material itself was cDNA or gDNA.

V lost 6 bases and J 4 bases, leaving 17 bases between the germline ends. The CDR3 totals 15 residues. Germline CDR1 SGHRS, CDR2 YFSETQ. The sequence was collected from a human donor in a cohort sampled during active COVID-19. The chain links TRBV5-1 to TRBJ2-1; D may be TRBD1 (6 bases). Material: peripheral blood. CDR3 sequence reads: CASTQDSLTYNEQFF. The CDR3 bases are TGCGCCAGCACCCAGGACAGTTTAACATACAATGAGCAGTTCTTC. The full variable domain, completed using reference TRBV5-1 and TRBJ2-1, is KAGVTQTPRYLIKTRGQQVTLSCSPISGHRSVSWYQQTPGQGLQFLFEYFSETQRNKGNFPGRFSGRQFSNSRSEMNVSTLELGDSALYLCASTQDSLTYNEQFFGPGTRLTVL.